This passage covers 27 T cell receptor beta chains from one sample sequenced in a study of a mutant IDH1 vaccine in newly diagnosed glioma. Indicated time point: week 35, safety follow-up. A single vaccine dose contained 300 ug of mutant IDH1 20-mer peptide, and topical imiquimod was used with it. These receptors' targets are unknown. The assay was immunoSEQ multiplex PCR, and TCRdb's table has in-frame clones only and misses some. There are tens of thousands of clones in the sample; approximately 84% occur only once, and approximately 12% lies in the top ten. Here the sequenced sample was PBMCs, taken from a glioma patient whose treatment included an IDH1 peptide vaccine. The receptors were gathered from a man aged 18 to 30 with glioma.

V is TRBV2 and J is TRBJ1-1; D unclear. V lost 6 bases and J 1 base, leaving 6 bases between the germline ends. There are 12 residues in the CDR3. Germline CDR1 and CDR2: SNHLY and FYNNEI. CDR3 in amino acids: CASRRENTEAFF. The DNA of the CDR3 is TGTGCCAGCAGGCGGGAGAACACTGAAGCTTTCTTT.

This clone has a single count. V and J are TRBV5-1 and TRBJ2-2; TRBD2 is a possible D gene (5 bases). V was pared by 4 bases and J by 5 bases, with 18 bases between. This CDR3 region has 16 residues. Germline CDR1 reads SGHRS; CDR2 reads YFSETQ. CDR3 in amino acids: CASSPPGTTGTGELFF. As DNA, the CDR3 is TGCGCCAGCAGCCCCCCAGGAACGACGGGGACCGGGGAGCTGTTTTTT.

The chain is built from TRBV6-5 and TRBJ2-2; the D gene could be TRBD1 or TRBD2 (6 bases each). Germline V gene data show CDR1 as MNHEY and CDR2 as SVGAGI. Trimming took off 2 bases at V and 7 bases at J, with 17 bases between the two ends. CDR3 size: 16 residues. The CDR3 is CASSYGYGGAGGELFF. Written as DNA, the CDR3 is TGTGCCAGCAGTTACGGGTACGGGGGCGCCGGCGGGGAGCTGTTTTTT.

J is TRBJ1-2 and V is TRBV19; 10 bases match TRBD1. The CDR3 loop spans 16 amino acids. Germline trimming cut 3 bases from V and 5 bases from J; bases unmatched to any gene: 9. CDR1 and CDR2 from the germline V gene are LNHDA and SQIVND (reference sequence). CDR3 sequence: CASSIGTGEFGYGYTF. Written as DNA, the CDR3 is TGTGCCAGTAGTATTGGGACAGGGGAGTTTGGTTATGGCTACACCTTC.

The chain combines TRBV4-3 with TRBJ2-7, with TRBD1 matching 10 bases. The CDR3 runs 15 residues. Losses at the gene ends were 4 bases for V and 2 bases for J; bases not matched to a gene: 5. In germline, CDR1 is LGHNA, CDR2 YSLEER. This chain's CDR3 is CASSPTGGYPYEQYF. In DNA, the CDR3 is TGCGCCAGCAGCCCGACAGGGGGCTATCCCTACGAGCAGTACTTC.

The chain is built from TRBV5-1 and TRBJ2-6; D uncertain. V dropped 1 base and J dropped 4 bases, with 3 bases sitting between them. Germline V gene data show CDR1 as SGHRS and CDR2 as YFSETQ. The CDR3 has 13 amino acids. This chain's CDR3 is CASSLSGANVLTF. CDR3 nucleotide sequence: TGCGCCAGCAGCTTGTCAGGGGCCAACGTCCTGACTTTC.

The rearrangement joins TRBV30 to TRBJ1-1, with D possibly matching TRBD1 (5 bases). The CDR3 has 13 amino acids. V was pared by 2 bases and J by 4 bases, with 11 bases between. Per the germline V gene, CDR1 is GTSNPN and CDR2 is SVGIG (reference sequence). CDR3 in amino acids: CAWSQGSSTEAFF. DNA of the CDR3: TGTGCCTGGAGTCAGGGTTCAAGCACTGAAGCTTTCTTT. The entire variable domain, with the rest obtained from reference TRBV30 and TRBJ1-1, is as follows: SQTIHQWPATLVQPVGSPLSLECTVEGTSNPNLYWYRQAAGRGLQLLFYSVGIGQISSEVPQNLSASRPQDRQFILSSKKLLLSDSGFYLCAWSQGSSTEAFFGQGTRLTVV.

The chain combines TRBV19 with TRBJ1-2; D not certain. The CDR3 spans 13 residues. Germline assignment: CDR1 LNHDA and CDR2 SQIVND (reference sequence). The V end was cut by 6 bases, the J end by 10 bases, with 18 bases between. The CDR3 spells CASRFEGTRDYTF. The CDR3 DNA reads TGTGCCAGTAGGTTTGAAGGCACGCGAGACTACACCTTC.

This clone was counted between two and nine times. The J gene is TRBJ1-1, the V gene TRBV9, with no clear D. V shed 0 bases and J shed 5 bases, with 8 bases lying between them. In germline, CDR1 is SGDLS, CDR2 YYNGEE. This CDR3 is built from 13 residues. The CDR3, as DNA: TGTGCCAGCAGCGTAGAAACGTGGACTGAAGCTTTCTTT. Its translation: CASSVETWTEAFF.

The chain has TRBV4-3 and TRBJ1-4, with 7 nucleotides matching TRBD1. V gave up 2 bases and J gave up 5 bases; unmatched junction bases: 8. The CDR3 extends over 16 amino acids. Germline CDR1 is LGHNA and CDR2 is YSLEER. In DNA form, the CDR3 reads TGCGCCAGCAGCCAACGCCCCGGGACAGCGAATGAAAAACTGTTTTTT. Translating gives CASSQRPGTANEKLFF.

In this sample, this clone turned up a few times. This rearrangement joins TRBV27 to TRBJ1-5, with TRBD1 matching over 7 bases. Trimming took 3 bases from V and 4 from J; bases not matched to a gene: 3. This CDR3 contains 14 residues. Germline V gene lookup returns CDR1 MNHEY and CDR2 SMNVEV (reference sequence). CDR3 region: CASSLDRINQPQHF. The DNA for the CDR3 is TGTGCCAGCAGTTTGGACAGGATTAATCAGCCCCAGCATTTT.

This chain uses TRBV5-4 with TRBJ1-2; possibly TRBD1 for D (6 bases). The CDR3 totals 13 residues. Per germline, CDR1 SGHNT and CDR2 YYREEE (reference sequence). V lost 0 bases and J 7 bases, leaving 10 bases between the germline ends. The CDR3 DNA sequence: TGTGCCAGCAGCTTGGTGGGGGCATTTGGCTACACCTTC. Protein product: CASSLVGAFGYTF.

The V and J genes are TRBV11-3 and TRBJ2-1; a possible D gene is TRBD1 (6 bases). The CDR3 loop spans 14 amino acids. Germline loops: CDR1 SGHNT, CDR2 YENEEA. V lost 5 bases and J 1 base, leaving 9 bases between the germline ends. For the CDR3, the DNA is TGTGCCAGCAGCCATGGACAGTCCTACAATGAGCAGTTCTTC. It encodes CASSHGQSYNEQFF. Filled out from reference TRBV11-3 and TRBJ2-1, the complete variable domain reads EAGVVQSPRYKIIEKKQPVAFWCNPISGHNTLYWYLQNLGQGPELLIRYENEEAVDDSQLPKDRFSAERLKGVDSTLKIQPAELGDSAVYLCASSHGQSYNEQFFGPGTRLTVL.

The chain recombines TRBV5-3 with TRBJ1-1, with D possibly being TRBD1 (6 bases). TRBV5-3 is assigned to the ORF class and has an uncertain function. V was shortened by 1 base and J by 3 bases, with 13 bases between the two germline ends. This CDR3 contains 15 residues. CDR3 sequence (DNA): TGTGCCAGAAGCTTGTATGGGGGCGCGGACACTGAAGCTTTCTTT. Its translation: CARSLYGGADTEAFF.

With respect to this clone: Different DNA sequences within this sample yield the same CDR3. The V gene is TRBV7-2, the J gene TRBJ1-5; D is perhaps TRBD1 (5 bases). The CDR3 contains 14 residues. Germline V gene data show CDR1 as SGHTA and CDR2 as FQGNSA. The V and J ends lost 5 bases and 5 bases respectively, with 13 bases between them. DNA for the CDR3: TGTGCCAGCAGCCCCCGTGGGGGGGATCAGCCCCAGCATTTT. Translating it yields CASSPRGGDQPQHF.

This chain connects TRBV7-2 to TRBJ2-2; 12 bases map to TRBD2. V was pared by 0 bases and J by 0 bases, with 5 bases of the junction left unmatched. The CDR3 spans 19 residues. Germline V gene sequence: CDR1 SGHTA, CDR2 FQGNSA. This CDR3 reads CASSLARLAGAPNTGELFF. DNA of the CDR3: TGTGCCAGCAGCTTAGCTAGACTAGCGGGGGCACCGAACACCGGGGAGCTGTTTTTT.

The J gene is TRBJ2-7, the V gene TRBV18; D call uncertain. The CDR3 is 14 amino acids. Germline V gene sequence: CDR1 KGHSH, CDR2 LQKENI. V was trimmed by 4 bases and J by 5 bases, leaving 15 bases between them. Written as DNA, the CDR3 is TGTGCCAGCTCACTAGTAGGCGCAGTAGACGAGCAGTACTTC. Amino acid sequence: CASSLVGAVDEQYF.

The rearrangement joins TRBV19 to TRBJ1-5; TRBD1 might be the D (5 bases). CDR3 size: 16 residues. The V gene lost 3 bases and the J gene lost 4 bases, with 16 bases spanning the gap. CDR1 is LNHDA and CDR2 is SQIVND in the germline V gene (reference sequence). This CDR3 reads CASSMGGTAGNQPQHF. As DNA, the CDR3 is TGTGCCAGTAGTATGGGGGGGACGGCTGGAAATCAGCCCCAGCATTTT.

The chain carries TRBV19 and TRBJ1-2; TRBD1 might be the D (5 bases). Per germline, CDR1 LNHDA and CDR2 SQIVND (reference sequence). V gave up 6 bases and J gave up 4 bases, with 15 bases separating them. This CDR3 is built from 14 residues. The CDR3 DNA sequence: TGTGCCAGTAGCCCGGGACCAGTCCGCTATGGCTACACCTTC. Protein sequence: CASSPGPVRYGYTF.

This clone showed up just once. V is TRBV5-1 and J is TRBJ2-3, with TRBD2 matching 7 bases. CDR1 and CDR2 (germline): SGHRS, YFSETQ. V was pared by 4 bases and J by 5 bases, with 16 bases of the junction left unmatched. The CDR3 runs to 17 residues. CDR3 coding DNA: TGCGCCAGCAGCACCGGACTAGGTTCGGGGCCGGGAGATACGCAGTATTTT. Protein product: CASSTGLGSGPGDTQYF.

The CDR3 sequence: CASRGEGLVDTQYF. CDR3 sequence (DNA): TGTGCCAGCAGGGGGGAGGGCCTCGTAGATACGCAGTATTTT. The chain carries TRBV6-5 and TRBJ2-3; 7 nucleotides align to TRBD2. The CDR3 is 14 amino acids. Germline lookup yields CDR1 MNHEY and CDR2 SVGAGI. The V and J ends lost 6 bases and 5 bases, in that order; junction bases with no gene match: 8.

This clone was found once. One junction end does not reproduce the germline sequence, and a read error may be involved. V and J are TRBV6-4 and TRBJ1-2, with 7 bases aligning to TRBD1. CDR1 and CDR2 from the germline V gene are MRHNA and SNTAGT. The length of the CDR3 is 11 residues. CDR3: CASSDGGQVRF. CDR3 bases: TGTGCCAGCAGTGACGGCGGACAGGTCCGCTTC.

This rearrangement joins TRBV4-2 to TRBJ2-7; a possible D gene is TRBD2 (5 bases). The CDR3 has 12 amino acids. V lost 4 bases to trimming and J lost 10 bases, with 14 bases between them. Per germline, CDR1 LGHNA and CDR2 YNFKEQ. CDR3 sequence: CASSPPRGKQYF. CDR3 coding DNA: TGTGCCAGCAGCCCGCCGAGAGGGAAACAGTACTTC.

V is TRBV11-2 and J is TRBJ2-7, with TRBD2 identical over 7 bases. V lost 1 base to trimming and J lost 4 bases; unmatched junction nucleotides: 4. From germline, CDR1 is SGHAT and CDR2 FQNNGV. This CDR3 comprises 14 residues. The CDR3 protein is CASSLVGSGYEQYF. The CDR3 nucleotides are TGTGCCAGCAGCTTAGTGGGTAGCGGGTACGAGCAGTACTTC.

V and J are TRBV21-1 and TRBJ2-5; the table's D gene call, TRBD2, was not cross checked with the DNA. TRBV21-1 counts as a pseudogene. CDR3 length equals 18 residues. The CDR3 here is CASSKVESASGRTETQYF. CDR3 bases: TGTGCCAGCAGCAAAGTAGAGTCGGCTAGCGGGAGAACGGAGACCCAGTACTTC.

CDR3: CASSPLDGAEAFF. CDR3 bases: TGTGCCAGCTCACCCCTGGACGGAGCCGAAGCTTTCTTT. The V call is TRBV18, the J call TRBJ1-1; no firm D call. The V and J ends lost 3 bases and 8 bases respectively, with 13 bases between them. Germline V gene sequence: CDR1 KGHSH, CDR2 LQKENI. This CDR3 is 13 amino acids long. The full variable domain, rest sourced from reference TRBV18 and TRBJ1-1, is NAGVMQNPRHLVRRRGQEARLRCSPMKGHSHVYWYRQLPEEGLKFMVYLQKENIIDESGMPKERFSAEFPKEGPSILRIQQVVRGDSAAYFCASSPLDGAEAFFGQGTRLTVV.

This chain joins TRBV29-1 and TRBJ1-2; possibly TRBD1 for D (6 bases). Trimming cost V 4 bases and J 0 bases, with 15 bases left between them. Per germline, CDR1 SQVTM and CDR2 ANQGSEA. The CDR3 contains 15 residues. CDR3 sequence: CSVGKTGDPNYGYTF. The CDR3 DNA sequence: TGCAGCGTTGGTAAGACAGGTGATCCTAACTATGGCTACACCTTC.